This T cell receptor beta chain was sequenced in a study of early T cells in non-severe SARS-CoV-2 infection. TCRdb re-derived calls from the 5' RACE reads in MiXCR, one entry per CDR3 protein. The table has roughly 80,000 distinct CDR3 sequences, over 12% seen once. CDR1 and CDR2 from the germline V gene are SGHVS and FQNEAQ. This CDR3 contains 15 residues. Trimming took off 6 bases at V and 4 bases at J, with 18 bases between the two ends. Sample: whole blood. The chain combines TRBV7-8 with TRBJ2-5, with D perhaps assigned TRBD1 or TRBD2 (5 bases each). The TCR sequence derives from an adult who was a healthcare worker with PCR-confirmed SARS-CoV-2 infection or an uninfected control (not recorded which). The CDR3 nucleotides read TGTGCCAGCAGACTCGGGGCCAGCGTTTTAGAGACCCAGTACTTC. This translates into CASRLGASVLETQYF.